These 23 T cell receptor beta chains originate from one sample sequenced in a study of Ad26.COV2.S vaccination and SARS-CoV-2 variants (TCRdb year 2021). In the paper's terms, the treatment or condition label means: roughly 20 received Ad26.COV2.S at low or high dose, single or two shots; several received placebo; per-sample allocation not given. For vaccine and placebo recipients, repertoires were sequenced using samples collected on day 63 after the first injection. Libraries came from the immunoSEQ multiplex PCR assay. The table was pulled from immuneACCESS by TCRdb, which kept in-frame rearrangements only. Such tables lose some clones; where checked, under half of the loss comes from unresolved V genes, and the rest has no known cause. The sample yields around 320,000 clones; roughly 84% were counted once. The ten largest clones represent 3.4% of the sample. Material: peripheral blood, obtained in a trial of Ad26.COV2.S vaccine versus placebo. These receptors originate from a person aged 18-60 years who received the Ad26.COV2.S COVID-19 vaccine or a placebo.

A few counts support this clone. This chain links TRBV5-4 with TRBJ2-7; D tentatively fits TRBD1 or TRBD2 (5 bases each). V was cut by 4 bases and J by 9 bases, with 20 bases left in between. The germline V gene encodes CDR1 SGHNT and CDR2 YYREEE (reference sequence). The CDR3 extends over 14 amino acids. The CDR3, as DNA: TGTGCCAGCAGCCCGGGACCCGGGGCCTCGCGGCAGTACTTC. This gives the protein CASSPGPGASRQYF. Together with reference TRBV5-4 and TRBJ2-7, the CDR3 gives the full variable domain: ETGVTQSPTHLIKTRGQQVTLRCSSQSGHNTVSWYQQALGQGPQFIFQYYREEENGRGNFPPRFSGLQFPNYSSELNVNALELDDSALYLCASSPGPGASRQYFGPGTRLTVT.

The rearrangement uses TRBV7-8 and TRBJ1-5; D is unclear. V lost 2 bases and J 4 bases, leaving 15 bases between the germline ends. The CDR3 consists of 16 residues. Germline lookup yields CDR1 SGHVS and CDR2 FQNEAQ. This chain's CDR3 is CASSLSAVGGNQPQHF. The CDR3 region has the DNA TGTGCCAGCAGCTTATCAGCGGTCGGAGGAAATCAGCCCCAGCATTTT.

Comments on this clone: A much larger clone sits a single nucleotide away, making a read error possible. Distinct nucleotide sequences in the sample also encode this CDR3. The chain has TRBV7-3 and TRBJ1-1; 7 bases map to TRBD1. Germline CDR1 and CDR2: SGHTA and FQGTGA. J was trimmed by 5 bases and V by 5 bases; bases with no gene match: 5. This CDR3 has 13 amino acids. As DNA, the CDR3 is TGTGCCAGCAGCCTTGACAGGGAAACTGAAGCTTTCTTT. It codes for CASSLDRETEAFF.

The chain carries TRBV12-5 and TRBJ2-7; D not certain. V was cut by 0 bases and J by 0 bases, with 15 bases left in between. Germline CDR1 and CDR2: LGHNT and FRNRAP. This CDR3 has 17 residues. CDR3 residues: CASGLVVYQDSSYEQYF. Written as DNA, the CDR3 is TGTGCTAGTGGTTTGGTAGTATACCAGGATTCCTCCTACGAGCAGTACTTC.

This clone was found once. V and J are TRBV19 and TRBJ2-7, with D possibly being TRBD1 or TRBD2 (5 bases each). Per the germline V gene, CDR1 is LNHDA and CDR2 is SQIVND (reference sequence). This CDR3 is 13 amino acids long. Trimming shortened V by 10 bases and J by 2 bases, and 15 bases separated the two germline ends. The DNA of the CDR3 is TGTGCCACCCGGGACCAAACTACCTACGAGCAGTACTTC. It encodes CATRDQTTYEQYF.

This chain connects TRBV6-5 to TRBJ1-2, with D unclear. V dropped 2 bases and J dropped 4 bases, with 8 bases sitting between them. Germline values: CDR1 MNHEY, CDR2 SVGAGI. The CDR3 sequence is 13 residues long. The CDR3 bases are TGTGCCAGCAGTTACGGCGTAGCCTATGGCTACACCTTC. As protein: CASSYGVAYGYTF.

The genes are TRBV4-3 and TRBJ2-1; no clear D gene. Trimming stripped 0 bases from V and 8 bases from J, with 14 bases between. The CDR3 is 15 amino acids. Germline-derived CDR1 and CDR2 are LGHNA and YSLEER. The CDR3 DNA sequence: TGCGCCAGCAGCCAAGATTTCGTCCGGGTTGATGAGCAGTTCTTC. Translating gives CASSQDFVRVDEQFF.

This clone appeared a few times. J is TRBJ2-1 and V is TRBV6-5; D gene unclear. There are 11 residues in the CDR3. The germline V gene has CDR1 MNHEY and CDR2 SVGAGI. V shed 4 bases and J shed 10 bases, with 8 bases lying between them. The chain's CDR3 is CASSLGTEQFF. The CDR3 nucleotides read TGTGCCAGCAGTTTGGGCACGGAGCAGTTCTTC.

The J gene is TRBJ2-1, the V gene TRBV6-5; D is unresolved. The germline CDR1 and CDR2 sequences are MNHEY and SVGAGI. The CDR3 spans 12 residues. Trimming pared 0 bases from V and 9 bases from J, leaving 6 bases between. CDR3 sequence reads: CASSYSTGEQFF. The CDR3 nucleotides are TGTGCCAGCAGTTACTCGACCGGTGAGCAGTTCTTC.

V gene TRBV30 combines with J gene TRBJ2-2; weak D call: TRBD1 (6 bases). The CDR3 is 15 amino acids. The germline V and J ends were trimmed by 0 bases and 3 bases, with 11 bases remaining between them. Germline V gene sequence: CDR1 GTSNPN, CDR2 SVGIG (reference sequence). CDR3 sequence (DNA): TGTGCCTGGAGTGTACTTGCAGGGGACACCGGGGAGCTGTTTTTT. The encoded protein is CAWSVLAGDTGELFF.

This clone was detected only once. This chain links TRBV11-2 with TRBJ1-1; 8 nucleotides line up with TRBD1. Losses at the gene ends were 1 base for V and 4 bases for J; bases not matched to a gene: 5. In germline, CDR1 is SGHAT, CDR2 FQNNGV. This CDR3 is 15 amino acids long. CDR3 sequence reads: CASSLGDRGITEAFF. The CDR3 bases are TGTGCCAGCAGCTTAGGCGACAGGGGAATCACTGAAGCTTTCTTT.

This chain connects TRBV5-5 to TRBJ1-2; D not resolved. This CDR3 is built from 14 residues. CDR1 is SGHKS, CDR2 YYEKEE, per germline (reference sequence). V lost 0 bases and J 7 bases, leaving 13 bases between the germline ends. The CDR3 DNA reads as TGTGCCAGCAGCTTGGTTGCAGAGTCTGGTGGCTACACCTTC. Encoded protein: CASSLVAESGGYTF.

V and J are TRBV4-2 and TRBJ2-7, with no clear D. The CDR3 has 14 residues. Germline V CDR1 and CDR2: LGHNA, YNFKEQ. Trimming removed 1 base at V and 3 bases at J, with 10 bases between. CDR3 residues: CASSQGQSDYEQYF. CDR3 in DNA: TGTGCCAGCAGCCAAGGGCAGTCGGACTACGAGCAGTACTTC.

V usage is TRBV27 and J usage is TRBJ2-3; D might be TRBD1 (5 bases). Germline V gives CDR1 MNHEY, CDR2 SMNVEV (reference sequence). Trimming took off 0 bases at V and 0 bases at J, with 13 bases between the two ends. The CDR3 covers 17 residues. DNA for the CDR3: TGTGCCAGCAGTTTATCGTATCCAGGGCTAAGCACAGATACGCAGTATTTT. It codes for CASSLSYPGLSTDTQYF.

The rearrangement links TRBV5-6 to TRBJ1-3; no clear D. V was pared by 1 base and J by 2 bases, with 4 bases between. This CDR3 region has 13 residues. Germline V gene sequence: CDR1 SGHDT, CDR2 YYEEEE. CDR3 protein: CASSLRTGNTIYF. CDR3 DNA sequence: TGTGCCAGCAGCTTGAGGACTGGAAACACCATATATTTT.

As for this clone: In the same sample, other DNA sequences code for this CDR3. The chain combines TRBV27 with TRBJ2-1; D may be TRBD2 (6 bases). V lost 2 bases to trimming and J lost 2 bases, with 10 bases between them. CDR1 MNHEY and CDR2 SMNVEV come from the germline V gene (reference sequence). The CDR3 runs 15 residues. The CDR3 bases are TGTGCCAGCAGTTTAGGGGGGTCGACCTACAATGAGCAGTTCTTC. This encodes CASSLGGSTYNEQFF.

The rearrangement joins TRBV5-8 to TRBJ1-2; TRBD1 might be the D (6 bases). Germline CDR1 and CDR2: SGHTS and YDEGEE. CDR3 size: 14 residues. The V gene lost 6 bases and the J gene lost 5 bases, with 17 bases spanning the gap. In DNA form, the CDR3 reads TGTGCCAGCACCCCTACAGGGCTAACTTATGGCTACACCTTC. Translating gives CASTPTGLTYGYTF. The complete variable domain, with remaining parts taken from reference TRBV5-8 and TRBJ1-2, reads EAGVTQSPTHLIKTRGQQATLRCSPISGHTSVYWYQQALGLGLQFLLWYDEGEERNRGNFPPRFSGRQFPNYSSELNVNALELEDSALYLCASTPTGLTYGYTFGSGTRLTVV.

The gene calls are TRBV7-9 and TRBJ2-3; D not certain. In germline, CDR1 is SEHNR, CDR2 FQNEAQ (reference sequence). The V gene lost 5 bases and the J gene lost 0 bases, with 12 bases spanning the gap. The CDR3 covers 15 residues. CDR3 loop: CASSPRGPSTDTQYF. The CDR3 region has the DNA TGTGCCAGCAGCCCCCGTGGGCCCAGCACAGATACGCAGTATTTT.

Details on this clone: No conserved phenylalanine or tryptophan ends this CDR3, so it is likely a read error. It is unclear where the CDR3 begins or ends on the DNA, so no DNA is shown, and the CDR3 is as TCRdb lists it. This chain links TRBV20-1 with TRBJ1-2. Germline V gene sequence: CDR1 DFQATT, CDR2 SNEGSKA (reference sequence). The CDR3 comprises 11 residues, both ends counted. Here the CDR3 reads CSAQPGDLFPL.

CDR3 region: CASSDLDSGYTF. The CDR3 coding sequence is TGTGCCAGCAGTGATCTCGATTCTGGCTACACCTTC. The V and J genes are TRBV6-1 and TRBJ1-2; unclear D gene. From germline, CDR1 is MNHNS and CDR2 SASEGT. The CDR3 sequence is 12 residues long. V dropped 3 bases and J dropped 7 bases, with 9 bases sitting between them.

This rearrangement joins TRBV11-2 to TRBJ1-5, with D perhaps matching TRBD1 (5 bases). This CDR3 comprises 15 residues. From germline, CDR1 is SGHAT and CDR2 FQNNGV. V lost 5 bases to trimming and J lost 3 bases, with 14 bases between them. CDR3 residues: CASSPYGGNNQPQHF. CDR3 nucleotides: TGTGCCAGCAGCCCCTATGGGGGAAACAATCAGCCCCAGCATTTT.

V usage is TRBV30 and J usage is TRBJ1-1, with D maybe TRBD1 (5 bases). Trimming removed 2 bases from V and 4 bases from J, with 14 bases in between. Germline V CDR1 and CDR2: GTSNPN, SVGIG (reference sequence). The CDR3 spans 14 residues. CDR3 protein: CAWSLDSRSTEAFF. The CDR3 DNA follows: TGTGCCTGGAGTTTAGACAGTAGATCCACTGAAGCTTTCTTT.

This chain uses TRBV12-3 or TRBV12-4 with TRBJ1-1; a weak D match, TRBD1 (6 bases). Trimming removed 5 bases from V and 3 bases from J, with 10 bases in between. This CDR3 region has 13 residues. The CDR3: CASSPTGYTEAFF. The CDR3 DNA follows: TGTGCCAGCAGTCCAACAGGGTACACTGAAGCTTTCTTT.